These 3 T cell receptor beta chains share one sample of origin, sequenced in a study of control samples from healthy donors and cancer patients. Assay: immunoSEQ multiplex PCR; the TCRdb copy retains only in-frame clones and omits some. The sample has fewer than 500,000 clones, around 90% seen once; the top ten hold about 6.3%. The sequencing input was PBMCs. The receptors here all came from a man aged 40-50 years with head and neck cancer.

This sequence joins TRBV7-3 and TRBJ1-1, with D unclear. Germline assignment: CDR1 SGHTA and CDR2 FQGTGA. The V and J ends lost 0 bases and 1 base respectively, with 6 bases between them. The CDR3 loop spans 14 amino acids. The CDR3 DNA is TGTGCCAGCAGCTTAACCGGCTCGAACACTGAAGCTTTCTTT. It specifies CASSLTGSNTEAFF. The full variable domain, completed using reference TRBV7-3 and TRBJ1-1, is GAGVSQTPSNKVTEKGKYVELRCDPISGHTALYWYRQSLGQGPEFLIYFQGTGAADDSGLPNDRFFAVRPEGSVSTLKIQRTERGDSAVYLCASSLTGSNTEAFFGQGTRLTVV.

The V gene is TRBV5-1, the J gene TRBJ2-5, with TRBD1 matching over 9 bases. V lost 7 bases and J lost 4; bases outside the gene matches: 5. Looked up from germline, CDR1 is SGHRS and CDR2 is YFSETQ. This CDR3 is built from 13 residues. Written as DNA, the CDR3 is TGCGCCAGCGACACAGGGGGCGGAGAGACCCAGTACTTC. It translates to CASDTGGGETQYF. The whole variable domain, filled in from reference TRBV5-1 and TRBJ2-5, reads KAGVTQTPRYLIKTRGQQVTLSCSPISGHRSVSWYQQTPGQGLQFLFEYFSETQRNKGNFPGRFSGRQFSNSRSEMNVSTLELGDSALYLCASDTGGGETQYFGPGTRLLVL.

The J gene is TRBJ2-5, the V gene TRBV6-5; D possibly matches TRBD1 or TRBD2 (5 bases each). Germline V gene lookup returns CDR1 MNHEY and CDR2 SVGAGI. V shed 6 bases and J shed 5 bases, with 13 bases lying between them. This CDR3 spans 13 amino acids. The CDR3 loop is CASRTRGLETQYF. The DNA for the CDR3 is TGTGCCAGCAGAACTAGGGGTTTGGAGACCCAGTACTTC.